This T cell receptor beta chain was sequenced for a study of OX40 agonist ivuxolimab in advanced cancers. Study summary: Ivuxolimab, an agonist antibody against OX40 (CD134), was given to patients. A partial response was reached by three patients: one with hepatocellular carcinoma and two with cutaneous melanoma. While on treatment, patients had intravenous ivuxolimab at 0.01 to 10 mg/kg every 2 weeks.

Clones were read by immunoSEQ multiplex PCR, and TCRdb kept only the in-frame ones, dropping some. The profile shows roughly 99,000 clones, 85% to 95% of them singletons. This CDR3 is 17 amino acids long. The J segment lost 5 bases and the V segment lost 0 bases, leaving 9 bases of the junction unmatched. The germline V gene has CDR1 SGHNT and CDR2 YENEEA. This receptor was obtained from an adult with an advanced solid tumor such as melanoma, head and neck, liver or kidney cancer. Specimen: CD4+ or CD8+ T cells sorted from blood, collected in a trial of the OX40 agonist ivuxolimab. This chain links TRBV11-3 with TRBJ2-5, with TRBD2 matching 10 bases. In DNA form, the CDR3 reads TGTGCCAGCAGCTTAGAAGCCAGCGGGAGGGCGACGGAGACCCAGTACTTC. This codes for CASSLEASGRATETQYF.